The 23 T cell receptor beta chains below were found in one sample sequenced in a study of blood T cells in healthy people across ages. A second about 6 to 12 cycle PCR used barcoded and J-beta primers. One entry per CDR3 protein results from TCRdb running MiXCR on the 5' RACE reads. Among roughly 900,000 distinct CDR3 sequences listed, around 30% were seen once. Sequenced input: blood. The receptors here all came from an elderly woman in good health.

This clonotype was found a few times. The V call is TRBV7-8, the J call TRBJ1-4, with no clear D. The length of the CDR3 is 17 residues. Germline lookup yields CDR1 SGHVS and CDR2 FQNEAQ. V shed 7 bases and J shed 0 bases, with 18 bases lying between them. The CDR3 loop is CASTRTRTVATNEKLFF. As DNA, the CDR3 is TGTGCCAGCACTAGAACCCGGACCGTCGCAACTAATGAAAAACTGTTTTTT.

The rearrangement joins TRBV28 to TRBJ1-2; TRBD1 might be the D (5 bases). Germline V gene sequence: CDR1 MDHEN, CDR2 SYDVKM. The CDR3 loop spans 17 amino acids. V shed 2 bases and J shed 2 bases, with 18 bases lying between them. The CDR3 DNA sequence: TGTGCCAGCAGTTTACTGGGACGGGTGAGGTTAAACTATGGCTACACCTTC. Its protein product is CASSLLGRVRLNYGYTF.

This clonotype has at least ten counts. The V and J genes are TRBV7-9 and TRBJ2-3; 10 nucleotides agree with TRBD2. Germline CDR1 and CDR2: SEHNR and FQNEAQ (reference sequence). The CDR3 has 16 residues. V lost 0 bases to trimming and J lost 0 bases; unmatched junction nucleotides: 0. The CDR3 region is CASSLASGGSTDTQYF. The DNA of the CDR3 is TGTGCCAGCAGCTTAGCTAGCGGGGGGAGCACAGATACGCAGTATTTT.

This clonotype was recorded at least ten times. The V and J genes are TRBV7-2 and TRBJ1-1; D may be TRBD1 (6 bases). Germline V gives CDR1 SGHTA, CDR2 FQGNSA. V lost 5 bases to trimming and J lost 4 bases, with 14 bases between them. The CDR3 extends over 14 amino acids. The CDR3 loop reads CASSPGHWTTEAFF. DNA for the CDR3: TGTGCCAGCAGCCCGGGACATTGGACCACTGAAGCTTTCTTT.

The V call is TRBV20-1, the J call TRBJ2-1; 8 bases are a match to TRBD1. Germline CDR1 reads DFQATT; CDR2 reads SNEGSKA (reference sequence). The V segment lost 8 bases and the J segment 4 bases; nucleotides outside the gene matches: 10. CDR3 length: 14 amino acids. The CDR3 region is CSFPMGQEYNEQFF. The CDR3 DNA is TGCAGTTTCCCCATGGGACAGGAATACAATGAGCAGTTCTTC.

This clonotype was seen at least ten times. The V gene is TRBV12-3 or TRBV12-4, the J gene TRBJ2-1; no clear D gene. V shed 6 bases and J shed 5 bases, with 14 bases lying between them. This CDR3 is 14 amino acids long. CDR3 in amino acids: CASRSNTPNNEQFF. In DNA, the CDR3 is TGTGCCAGCAGGTCTAATACACCGAACAATGAGCAGTTCTTC.

This clonotype was detected only a few times. This sequence joins TRBV12-3 or TRBV12-4 and TRBJ2-2; D call uncertain. The V end lost 2 bases, the J end lost 0 bases, and 7 bases lay between the germline ends. The CDR3 extends over 15 amino acids. The CDR3 spells CASSLSWANTGELFF. The CDR3 nucleotides read TGTGCCAGCAGTTTAAGCTGGGCGAACACCGGGGAGCTGTTTTTT.

The genes are TRBV7-9 and TRBJ1-1; no definite D call. The CDR3 spans 13 residues. Germline assignment: CDR1 SEHNR and CDR2 FQNEAQ (reference sequence). With 5 bases removed from V and 3 bases from J, the gap between germline ends came to 10 bases. Here the CDR3 reads CASSPPRDTEAFF. Written as DNA, the CDR3 is TGTGCCAGCAGCCCGCCACGGGACACTGAAGCTTTCTTT.

Worth noting for this clonotype: This may be a read error: a much more frequent sequence differs by one nucleotide. The chain links TRBV6-2 or TRBV6-3 to TRBJ2-7; no definite D call. CDR1 MNHEY and CDR2 SVGEGT come from the germline V gene. The CDR3 is 15 amino acids. V was shortened by 5 bases and J by 7 bases, with 21 bases between the two germline ends. CDR3 sequence reads: CASSEQTLPTNEQYF. The CDR3 DNA follows: TGTGCCAGCAGTGAACAAACCCTCCCAACCAATGAGCAGTACTTC.

This clonotype turned up a few times. Given a much more abundant clone one base away, this may be a read error. The rearrangement links TRBV5-1 to TRBJ2-1; 11 bases line up with TRBD2. There are 16 residues in the CDR3. Germline-derived CDR1 and CDR2 are SGHRS and YFSETQ. CDR3 nucleotides: TGCGCCAACAGCTTTGGTAGCGGGGGGGCACGGAATGAGCAGTTCTTC. This encodes CANSFGSGGARNEQFF.

This sequence joins TRBV5-1 and TRBJ2-7; D is ambiguous. V lost 4 bases and J lost 5, with 16 bases in between. Germline loops: CDR1 SGHRS, CDR2 YFSETQ. This CDR3 contains 14 residues. The CDR3 here is CASSPRPRSDEQYF. Written as DNA, the CDR3 is TGCGCCAGCAGCCCCCGGCCCCGCTCTGACGAGCAGTACTTC.

V gene TRBV7-2 combines with J gene TRBJ1-4; TRBD1 is a possible D gene (5 bases). V dropped 2 bases and J dropped 4 bases, with 11 bases sitting between them. The CDR3 runs 15 residues. CDR1 is SGHTA, CDR2 FQGNSA, per germline. CDR3 DNA sequence: TGTGCCAGCAGCTTAATGGGGCAGGTTAATGAAAAACTGTTTTTT. Its translation is CASSLMGQVNEKLFF.

The chain recombines TRBV18 with TRBJ2-3; possible D gene TRBD1, 5 bases. CDR1 and CDR2 from the germline V gene are KGHSH and LQKENI. CDR3 length: 16 amino acids. Trimming took 3 bases from V and 2 from J, leaving 15 bases between them. The CDR3 reads CASSPSPGRSTDTQYF. For the CDR3, the DNA is TGTGCCAGCTCACCTTCTCCAGGGCGTTCCACAGATACGCAGTATTTT.

The chain couples TRBV7-9 to TRBJ2-1; TRBD1 might be the D (6 bases). The CDR3 is made up of 15 amino acids. Germline V gene data show CDR1 as SEHNR and CDR2 as FQNEAQ (reference sequence). V gave up 3 bases and J gave up 7 bases, with 16 bases separating them. In DNA form, the CDR3 reads TGTGCCAGCAGCTTTCCACAGGGAGTTTGGAATGAGCAGTTCTTC. It yields the protein CASSFPQGVWNEQFF.

Of note for this clonotype: This clone may be a read error of a much larger clone one base away. The rearrangement uses TRBV20-1 and TRBJ2-3; no reliable D call. V was trimmed by 4 bases and J by 2 bases, leaving 22 bases between them. Germline V gene data show CDR1 as DFQATT and CDR2 as SNEGSKA (reference sequence). This CDR3 region has 17 residues. The CDR3: CSAMPFTSQQHTDTQYF. The CDR3 nucleotides are TGCAGTGCTATGCCGTTCACCAGTCAACAGCACACAGATACGCAGTATTTT.

This clonotype was seen only a few times. This sequence may be a read error, since a much larger clone differs from it by one base. This chain uses TRBV7-2 with TRBJ2-5, with 11 bases fitting TRBD2. The V gene's germline CDR1 is SGHTA and CDR2 FQGNSA. The CDR3 contains 15 residues. J gave up 11 bases and V 1 base, and 9 bases lay outside the gene matches. CDR3 in DNA: TGTGCCAGCAGCTTAGGGGGGACTAGCGGCAATGAGCAGTACTTC. This translates into CASSLGGTSGNEQYF.

As for this clonotype: With a much larger clone just one base away, this may be a read error. The chain combines TRBV4-3 with TRBJ2-5, with D perhaps being TRBD1 or TRBD2 (5 bases each). There are 16 residues in the CDR3. The germline V gene encodes CDR1 LGHNA and CDR2 YSLEER. V shed 4 bases and J shed 4 bases, with 19 bases lying between them. CDR3 amino acids: CASSLRDRNIGETQYF. DNA for the CDR3: TGCGCCAGCAGCCTCCGGGACCGCAATATCGGAGAGACCCAGTACTTC.

This sequence joins TRBV12-3 or TRBV12-4 and TRBJ2-7; a possible D gene is TRBD1 (5 bases). V was pared by 6 bases and J by 2 bases, with 8 bases between. The CDR3 is 12 residues long. CDR3 coding DNA: TGTGCCAGCAGGGGGCCTGCCTACGAGCAGTACTTC. Translating gives CASRGPAYEQYF.

This clonotype was found many times. This sequence joins TRBV7-2 and TRBJ2-1; 8 nucleotides match TRBD2. Per the germline V gene, CDR1 is SGHTA and CDR2 is FQGNSA. V gave up 7 bases and J gave up 7 bases; unmatched junction bases: 12. The CDR3 runs to 15 residues. This CDR3 is CASIGGGGLGNEQFF. CDR3 bases: TGTGCCAGCATCGGCGGCGGGGGGCTGGGGAATGAGCAGTTCTTC.

This clonotype was recorded at least ten times. V usage is TRBV20-1 and J usage is TRBJ2-6, with D unclear. The ends were cut back, 7 bases at V and 0 bases at J, with 13 bases in the middle. Germline V CDR1 and CDR2: DFQATT, SNEGSKA (reference sequence). CDR3 length: 15 residues. The CDR3 DNA sequence: TGCAGTGTGCCGGCTACAGACTCTGGGGCCAACGTCCTGACTTTC. Translating it yields CSVPATDSGANVLTF.

This clonotype was observed a handful of times. A much larger clone differs from this one at a single base, so this may be a read error. This rearrangement joins TRBV20-1 to TRBJ2-7; the match to TRBD1 covers 9 bases. The ends lost 2 bases at V and 1 base at J; junction bases unmatched: 9. The CDR3 runs 16 residues. The germline V gene has CDR1 DFQATT and CDR2 SNEGSKA (reference sequence). The CDR3 loop reads CSARSMGQGGSYEQYF. The CDR3 region has the DNA TGCAGTGCTAGATCGATGGGACAGGGAGGGTCCTACGAGCAGTACTTC.

The table lists this clonotype with a count of one. V is TRBV7-2 and J is TRBJ1-6; TRBD1 aligns across 9 bases. V was clipped by 5 bases and J by 7 bases; unmatched bases: 6. Germline V gene data show CDR1 as SGHTA and CDR2 as FQGNSA. This CDR3 contains 15 residues. This chain's CDR3 is CASSMGQGGNSPLHF. In nucleotides, the CDR3 is TGTGCCAGCAGCATGGGACAGGGAGGCAATTCACCCCTCCACTTT.

V gene TRBV4-3 combines with J gene TRBJ2-4; D not certain. The CDR3 totals 17 residues. The germline V gene has CDR1 LGHNA and CDR2 YSLEER. The V end lost 4 bases, the J end lost 3 bases, and 19 bases lay between the germline ends. The CDR3 region has the DNA TGCGCCAGCAGCCCAGGCATCCTAGGAACTGTCAAAAACATTCAGTACTTC. Its translation: CASSPGILGTVKNIQYF.